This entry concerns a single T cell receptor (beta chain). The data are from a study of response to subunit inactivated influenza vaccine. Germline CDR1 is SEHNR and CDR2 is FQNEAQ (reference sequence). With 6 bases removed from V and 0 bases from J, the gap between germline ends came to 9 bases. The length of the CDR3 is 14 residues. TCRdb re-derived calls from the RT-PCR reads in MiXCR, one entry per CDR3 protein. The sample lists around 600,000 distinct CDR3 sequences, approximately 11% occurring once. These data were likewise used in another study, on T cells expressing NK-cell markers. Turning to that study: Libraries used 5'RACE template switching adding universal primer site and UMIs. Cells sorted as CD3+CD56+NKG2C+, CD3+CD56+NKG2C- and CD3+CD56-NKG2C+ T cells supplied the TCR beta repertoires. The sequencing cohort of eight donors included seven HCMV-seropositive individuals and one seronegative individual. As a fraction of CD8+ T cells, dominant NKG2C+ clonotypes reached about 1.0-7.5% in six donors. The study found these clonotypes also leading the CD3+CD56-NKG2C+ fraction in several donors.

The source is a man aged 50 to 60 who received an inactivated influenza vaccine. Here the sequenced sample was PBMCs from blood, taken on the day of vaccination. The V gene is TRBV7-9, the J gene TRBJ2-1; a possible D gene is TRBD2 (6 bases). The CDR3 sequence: CASSAGTSYNEQFF. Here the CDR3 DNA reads TGTGCCAGCAGTGCGGGGACCTCCTACAATGAGCAGTTCTTC.